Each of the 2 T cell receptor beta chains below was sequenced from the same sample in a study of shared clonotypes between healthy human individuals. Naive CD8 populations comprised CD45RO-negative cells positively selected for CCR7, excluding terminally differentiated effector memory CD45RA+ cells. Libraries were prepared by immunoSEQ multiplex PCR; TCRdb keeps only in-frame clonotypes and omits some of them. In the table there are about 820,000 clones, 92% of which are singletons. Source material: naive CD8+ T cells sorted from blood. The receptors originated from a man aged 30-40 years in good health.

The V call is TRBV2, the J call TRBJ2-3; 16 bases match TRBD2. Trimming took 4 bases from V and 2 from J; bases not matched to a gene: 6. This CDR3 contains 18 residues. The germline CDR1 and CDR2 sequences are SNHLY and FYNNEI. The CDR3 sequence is CASSAPGLAGGSTDTQYF. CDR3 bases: TGTGCCAGCAGTGCTCCGGGACTAGCGGGAGGGTCCACAGATACGCAGTATTTT. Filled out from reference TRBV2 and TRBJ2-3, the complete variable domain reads EPEVTQTPSHQVTQMGQEVILRCVPISNHLYFYWYRQILGQKVEFLVSFYNNEISEKSEIFDDQFSVERPDGSNFTLKIRSTKLEDSAMYFCASSAPGLAGGSTDTQYFGPGTRLTVL.

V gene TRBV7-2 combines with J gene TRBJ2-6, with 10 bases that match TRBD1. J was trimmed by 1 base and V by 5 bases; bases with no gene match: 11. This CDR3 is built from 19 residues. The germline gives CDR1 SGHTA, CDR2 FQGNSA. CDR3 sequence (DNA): TGTGCCAGCAGCCTGGGCCTTGGACAGGGGGTTTCTGGGGCCAACGTCCTGACTTTC. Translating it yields CASSLGLGQGVSGANVLTF.